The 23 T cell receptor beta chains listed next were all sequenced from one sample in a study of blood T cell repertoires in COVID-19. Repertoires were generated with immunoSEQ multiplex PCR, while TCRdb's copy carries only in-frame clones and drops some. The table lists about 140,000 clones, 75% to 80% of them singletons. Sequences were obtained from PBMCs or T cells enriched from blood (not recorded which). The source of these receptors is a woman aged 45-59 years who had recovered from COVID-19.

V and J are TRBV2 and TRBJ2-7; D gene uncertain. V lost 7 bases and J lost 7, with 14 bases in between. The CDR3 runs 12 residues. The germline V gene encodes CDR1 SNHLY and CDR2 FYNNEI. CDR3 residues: CASIPPGGEQYF. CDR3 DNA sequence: TGTGCCAGCATCCCCCCGGGTGGGGAGCAGTACTTC.

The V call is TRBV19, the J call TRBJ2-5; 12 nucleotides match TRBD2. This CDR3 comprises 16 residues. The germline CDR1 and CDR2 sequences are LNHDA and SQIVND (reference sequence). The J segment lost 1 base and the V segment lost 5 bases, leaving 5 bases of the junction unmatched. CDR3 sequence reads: CASSSTSGRSQETQYF. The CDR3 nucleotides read TGTGCCAGTAGTTCCACTAGCGGGAGGTCCCAAGAGACCCAGTACTTC.

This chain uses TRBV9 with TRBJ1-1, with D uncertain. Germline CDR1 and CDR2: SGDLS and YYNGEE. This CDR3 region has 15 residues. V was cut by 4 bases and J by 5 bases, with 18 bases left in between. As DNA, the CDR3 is TGTGCCAGCAGCCCTCTCGGGAAGGGAAATACTGAAGCTTTCTTT. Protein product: CASSPLGKGNTEAFF.

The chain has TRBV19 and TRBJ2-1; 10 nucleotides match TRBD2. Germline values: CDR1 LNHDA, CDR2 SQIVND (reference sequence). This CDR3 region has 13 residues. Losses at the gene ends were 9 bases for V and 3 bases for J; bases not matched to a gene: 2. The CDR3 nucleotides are TGTGCCAGCACTAGCGGGATCTACAATGAGCAGTTCTTC. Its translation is CASTSGIYNEQFF.

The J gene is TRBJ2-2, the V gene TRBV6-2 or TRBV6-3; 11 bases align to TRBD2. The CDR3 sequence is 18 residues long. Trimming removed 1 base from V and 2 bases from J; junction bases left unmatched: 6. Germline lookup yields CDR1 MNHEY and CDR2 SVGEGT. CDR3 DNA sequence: TGTGCCAGCAGTTACTTTAGCGGGAGGGCCCCTAACACCGGGGAGCTGTTTTTT. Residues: CASSYFSGRAPNTGELFF.

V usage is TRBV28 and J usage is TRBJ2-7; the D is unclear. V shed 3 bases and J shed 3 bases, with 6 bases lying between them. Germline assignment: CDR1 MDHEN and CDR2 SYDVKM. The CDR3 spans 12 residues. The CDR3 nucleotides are TGTGCCAGCAGTTTGGCGGTCTACGAGCAGTACTTC. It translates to CASSLAVYEQYF.

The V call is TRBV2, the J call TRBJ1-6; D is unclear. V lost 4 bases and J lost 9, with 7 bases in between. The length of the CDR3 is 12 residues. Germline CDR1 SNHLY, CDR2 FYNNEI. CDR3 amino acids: CASSGLLSPLHF. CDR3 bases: TGTGCCAGCAGTGGATTACTTTCACCCCTCCACTTT.

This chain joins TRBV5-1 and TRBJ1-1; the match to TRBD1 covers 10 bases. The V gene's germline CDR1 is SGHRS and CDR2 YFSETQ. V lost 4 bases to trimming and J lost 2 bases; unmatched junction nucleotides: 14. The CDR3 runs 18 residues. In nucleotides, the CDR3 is TGCGCCAGCAGCAGCGCCGGGACAGGGGCGATTTATAACACTGAAGCTTTCTTT. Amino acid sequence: CASSSAGTGAIYNTEAFF.

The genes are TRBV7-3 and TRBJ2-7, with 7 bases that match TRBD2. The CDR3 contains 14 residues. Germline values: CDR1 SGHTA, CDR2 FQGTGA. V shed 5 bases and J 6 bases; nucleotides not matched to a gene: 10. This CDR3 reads CASSPGLGSPEQYF. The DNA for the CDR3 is TGTGCCAGCAGCCCCGGACTAGGATCACCCGAGCAGTACTTC.

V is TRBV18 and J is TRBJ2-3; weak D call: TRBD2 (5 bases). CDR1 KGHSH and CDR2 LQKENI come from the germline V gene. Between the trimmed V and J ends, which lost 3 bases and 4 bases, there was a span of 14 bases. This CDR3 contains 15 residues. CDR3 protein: CASSPPSSGADTQYF. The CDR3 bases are TGTGCCAGCTCACCGCCGTCCAGCGGAGCAGATACGCAGTATTTT.

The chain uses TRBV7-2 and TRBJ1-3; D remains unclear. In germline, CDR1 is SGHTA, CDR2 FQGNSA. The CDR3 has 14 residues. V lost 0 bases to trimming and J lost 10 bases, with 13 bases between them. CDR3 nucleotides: TGTGCCAGCAGCTTAGCTACTCCACCCGAGACCATATATTTT. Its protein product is CASSLATPPETIYF.

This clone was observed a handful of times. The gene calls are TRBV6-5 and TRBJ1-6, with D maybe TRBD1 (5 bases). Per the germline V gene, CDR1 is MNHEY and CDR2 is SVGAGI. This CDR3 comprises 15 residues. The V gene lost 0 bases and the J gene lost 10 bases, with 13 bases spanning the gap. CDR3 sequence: CASSYSWQGESPLHF. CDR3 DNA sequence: TGTGCCAGCAGTTACTCGTGGCAGGGTGAATCACCCCTCCACTTT.

DNA for the CDR3: TGTGCCAGCATGGTGGGCCAGGGGGGTAACATTCAGTACTTC. Protein product: CASMVGQGGNIQYF. V and J are TRBV6-5 and TRBJ2-4; D perhaps matches TRBD1 (7 bases). CDR1 is MNHEY, CDR2 SVGAGI, per germline. The CDR3 has 14 amino acids. Trimming took off 7 bases at V and 7 bases at J, with 17 bases between the two ends.

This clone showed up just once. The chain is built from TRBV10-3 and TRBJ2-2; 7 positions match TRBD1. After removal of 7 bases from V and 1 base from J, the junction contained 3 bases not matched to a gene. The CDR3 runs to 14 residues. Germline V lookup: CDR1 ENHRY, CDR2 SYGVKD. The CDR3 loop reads CAIMGQQNTGELFF. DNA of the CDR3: TGTGCCATCATGGGACAGCAGAACACCGGGGAGCTGTTTTTT.

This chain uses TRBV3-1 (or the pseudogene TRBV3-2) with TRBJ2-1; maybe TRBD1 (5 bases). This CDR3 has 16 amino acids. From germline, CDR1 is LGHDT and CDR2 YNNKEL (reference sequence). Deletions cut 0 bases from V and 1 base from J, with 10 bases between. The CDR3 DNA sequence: TGTGCCAGCAGCCAAGATCCCAGGGCTTCCTACAATGAGCAGTTCTTC. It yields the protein CASSQDPRASYNEQFF.

The CDR3 loop is CASSGIRRRSYEQYF. Written as DNA, the CDR3 is TGTGCCAGCAGCGGTATAAGGCGGCGGTCCTACGAGCAGTACTTC. This chain uses TRBV11-2 with TRBJ2-7, with D unresolved. Trimming removed 5 bases at V and 1 base at J, with 15 bases between. The CDR3 is made up of 15 amino acids. CDR1 is SGHAT, CDR2 FQNNGV, per germline.

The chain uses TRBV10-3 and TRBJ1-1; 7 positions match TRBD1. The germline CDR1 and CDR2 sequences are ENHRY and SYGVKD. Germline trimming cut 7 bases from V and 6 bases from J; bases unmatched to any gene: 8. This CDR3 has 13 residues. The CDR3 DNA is TGTGCCATCAACCCCGGGACAGCCGCTGAAGCTTTCTTT. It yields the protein CAINPGTAAEAFF.

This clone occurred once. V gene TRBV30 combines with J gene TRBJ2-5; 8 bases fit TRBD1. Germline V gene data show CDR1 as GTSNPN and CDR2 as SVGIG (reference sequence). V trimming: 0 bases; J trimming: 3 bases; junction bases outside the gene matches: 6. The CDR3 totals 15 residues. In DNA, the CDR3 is TGTGCCTGGAGTGTCGGGGACAGGCCGGAAGAGACCCAGTACTTC. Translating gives CAWSVGDRPEETQYF.

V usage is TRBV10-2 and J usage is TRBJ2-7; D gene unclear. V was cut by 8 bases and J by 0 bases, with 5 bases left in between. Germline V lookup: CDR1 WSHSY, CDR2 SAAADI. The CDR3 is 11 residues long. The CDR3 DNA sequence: TGCGCCAGCGCGGCCTCCTACGAGCAGTACTTC. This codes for CASAASYEQYF.

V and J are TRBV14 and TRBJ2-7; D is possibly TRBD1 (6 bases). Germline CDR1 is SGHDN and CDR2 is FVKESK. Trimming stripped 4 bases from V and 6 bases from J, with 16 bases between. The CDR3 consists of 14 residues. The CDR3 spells CASSPPSNRAEQYF. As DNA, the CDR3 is TGTGCCAGCAGCCCCCCCTCCAACAGGGCCGAGCAGTACTTC.

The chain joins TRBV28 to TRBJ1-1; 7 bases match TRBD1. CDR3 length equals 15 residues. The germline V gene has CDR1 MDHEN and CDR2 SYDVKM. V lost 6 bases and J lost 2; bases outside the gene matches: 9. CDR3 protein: CASRTTTGTNTEAFF. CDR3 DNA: TGTGCCAGCAGAACCACGACAGGGACCAACACTGAAGCTTTCTTT.

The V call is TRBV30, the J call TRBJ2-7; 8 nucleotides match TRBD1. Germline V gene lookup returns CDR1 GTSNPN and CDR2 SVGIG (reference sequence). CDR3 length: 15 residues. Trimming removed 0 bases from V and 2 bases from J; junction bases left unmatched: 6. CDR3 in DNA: TGTGCCTGGAGTGTAGACCCCAGGGGGCCCTACGAGCAGTACTTC. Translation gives CAWSVDPRGPYEQYF.

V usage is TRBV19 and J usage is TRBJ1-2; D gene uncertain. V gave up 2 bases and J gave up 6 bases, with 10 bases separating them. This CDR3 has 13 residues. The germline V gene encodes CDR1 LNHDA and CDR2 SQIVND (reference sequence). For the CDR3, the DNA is TGTGCCAGTAGTATACCAGGTCCGAATGGCTACACCTTC. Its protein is CASSIPGPNGYTF.